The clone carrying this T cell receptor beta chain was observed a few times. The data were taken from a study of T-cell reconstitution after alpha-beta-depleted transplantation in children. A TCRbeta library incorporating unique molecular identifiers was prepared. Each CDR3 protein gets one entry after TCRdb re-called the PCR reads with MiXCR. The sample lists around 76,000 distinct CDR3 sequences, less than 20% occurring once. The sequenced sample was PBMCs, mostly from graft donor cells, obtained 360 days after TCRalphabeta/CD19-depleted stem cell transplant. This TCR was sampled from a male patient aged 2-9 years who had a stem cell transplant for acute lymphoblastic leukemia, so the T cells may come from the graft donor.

Here the CDR3 reads CSARDFRRGAYEQYF. In DNA, the CDR3 is TGCAGTGCTAGAGATTTTAGGAGGGGAGCCTACGAGCAGTACTTC. This chain connects TRBV20-1 to TRBJ2-7; D may be TRBD2 (6 bases). The CDR3 runs 15 residues. V was clipped by 0 bases and J by 2 bases, with 14 bases between them. The V gene's germline CDR1 is DFQATT and CDR2 SNEGSKA (reference sequence).